This T cell receptor (beta chain) derives from a study of regulatory T cells in long-lasting Graves disease (dated by TCRdb to the early 2020s). With regard to the full study: Persistent Graves' disease was defined as persistently positive TSH receptor autoantibodies together with antithyroid drug treatment for over 5 years. On average, persistent Graves' disease patients in the clinical cohort had been on antithyroid drugs for approximately ten years. The study was registered as a clinical trial and conducted in China. A total of roughly 33 samples were covered by TCR sequencing, comprising approximately 13 persistent and about 20 newly diagnosed Graves' disease patients. Peripheral blood TCR sequencing and RNA sequencing compared persistent Graves' disease patients with newly diagnosed Graves' disease patients.

This clonotype was observed a handful of times. Its antigen has not been determined. No much larger clone is present one base from it, and per-base qualities are unavailable. Libraries were constructed by multiplex PCR. Sequenced using an Illumina HiSeq 4000. To build TCR beta libraries, CDR3 regions were amplified by Arm-PCR using iRepertoire HTBI primers. Before sequencing, the PCR products underwent gel purification. Regarding the original processing steps: Gene usage analysis of CDR3 amino acid clonotypes used the approximately 56 TRBV and fewer than 15 TRBJ segments found across samples. Filtered high-quality paired reads were merged into contigs using COPE and FqMerger. Contigs were aligned with BLAST to IMGT TRBV, TRBD and TRBJ reference genes, and CDR3 was defined per IMGT. Highly expanded clones were defined as clonotypes with a frequency above 0.1%. Shannon entropy was used to measure repertoire diversity, and the Gini coefficient was used to measure V-J evenness. Clonotypes shared by more than one individual were considered public. The public reads were quality trimmed at Q25 with fastp and then assembled into clones with MiXCR by TCRdb, keeping productive beta chains. For every CDR3 protein sequence, its rows merge into one entry that carries the most common genes and DNA. The V and J calls and clone size are TCRdb's, not the authors'. This sample holds 400,000 to 500,000 distinct CDR3 sequences; 21% were observed only once. The ten largest clones capture roughly 13% of the sample.

The time point label, read with the paper, signifies: persistent/refractory GD, antithyroid drugs over 5 years with positive TRAb. RNA was extracted from PBMCs in TRIzol for both TCR sequencing and RNA sequencing. The diagnosis of Graves' disease was made according to American Thyroid Association guidelines. The patients came from an endocrinology department in Xi'an, China. Each patient gave about 9.1 milliliters of peripheral blood, collected in an EDTA anticoagulant tube. Ficoll Paque Plus density gradient separation was used to isolate PBMCs, and no further T cell sorting was performed. An Agilent 2100 Bioanalyzer and agarose gel were used to assess RNA quality, and a NanoDrop 2000 was used to measure RNA concentration. Points the paper makes about the study in general: Lower TCR Shannon entropy and fewer highly expanded clones were observed in persistent Graves' disease patients than in newly diagnosed patients, which suggested clonal expansion. Sequencing and analysis were limited to the TCR beta chain. The study examined only peripheral blood because the primary lesion, thyroid tissue, could not be accessed. The authors acknowledged the small sample size as a limitation that may reduce accuracy. Patients with persistent disease shared more public clonotypes (around 2,500) than newly diagnosed patients did (966). TRBV28, TRBJ1-2 and TRBJ2-5 were preferentially used in persistent disease, while TRBV20-1 and TRBJ2-1 were favored in newly diagnosed disease.

V and J are trimmed by 5 bases and 6 bases, and the gene matches miss 3 bases of the junction. Based on the germline V gene, the CDR1 and CDR2 sequences are MGHRA and YSYEKL. The CDR3 covers 14 residues, taking in both the cysteine and the phenylalanine. The read is trimmed to its CDR3 DNA, 42 bases read in frame from base 1. This receptor was identified in a female donor with Graves disease. The material was peripheral blood mononuclear cells (PBMCs), obtained when the disease was refractory, from a patient treated with antithyroid drugs. The rearrangement combines TRBV4-1 with TRBJ1-6, with TRBD1 identical over 8 junction bases. The sequence in DNA is TGCGCCAGCAGCAACGACAGGGGTAATTCACCCCTCCACTTT. Translated, this gives CASSNDRGNSPLHF.